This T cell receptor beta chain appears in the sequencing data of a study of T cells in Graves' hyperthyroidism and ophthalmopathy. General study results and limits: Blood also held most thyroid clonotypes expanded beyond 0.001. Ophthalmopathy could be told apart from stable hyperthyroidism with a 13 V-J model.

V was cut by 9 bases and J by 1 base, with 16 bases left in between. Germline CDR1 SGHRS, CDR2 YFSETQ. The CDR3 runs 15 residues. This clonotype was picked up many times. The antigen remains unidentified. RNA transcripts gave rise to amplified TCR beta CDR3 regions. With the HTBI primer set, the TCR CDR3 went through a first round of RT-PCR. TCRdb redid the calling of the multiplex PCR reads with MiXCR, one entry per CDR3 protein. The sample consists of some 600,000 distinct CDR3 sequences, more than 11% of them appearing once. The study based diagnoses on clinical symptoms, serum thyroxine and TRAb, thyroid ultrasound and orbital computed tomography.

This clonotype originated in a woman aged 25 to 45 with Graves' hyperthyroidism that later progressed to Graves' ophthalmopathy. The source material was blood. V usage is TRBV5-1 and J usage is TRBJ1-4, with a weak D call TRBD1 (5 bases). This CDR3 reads CATKRGVLTNEKLFF. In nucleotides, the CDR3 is TGCGCCACCAAGCGGGGGGTCCTAACTAATGAAAAACTGTTTTTT. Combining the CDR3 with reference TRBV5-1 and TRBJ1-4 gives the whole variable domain KAGVTQTPRYLIKTRGQQVTLSCSPISGHRSVSWYQQTPGQGLQFLFEYFSETQRNKGNFPGRFSGRQFSNSRSEMNVSTLELGDSALYLCATKRGVLTNEKLFFGSGTQLSVL.